This T cell receptor (beta chain) was obtained from a study of regulatory T cells in long-lasting Graves disease. Study as a whole: Less than 3 months of antithyroid drugs had been taken by newly diagnosed Graves' patients.

This clonotype was seen more than once but under ten times. Antigen: not known. Whole-study results and caveats: Preferential use of TRBV28, TRBJ1-2 and TRBJ2-5 was seen in persistent disease.

Stated time point: newly diagnosed GD, antithyroid drugs for less than 3 months. PBMCs provided the RNA from which the TCR library was made. Assembly of TCR beta libraries relied on iRepertoire HTBI primers together with Arm-PCR of CDR3 regions. Via MiXCR, TCRdb re-called the multiplex PCR reads, giving one row per CDR3 protein. The profile shows hundreds of thousands of distinct CDR3 sequences, approximately 15% of them singletons. CDR3 length equals 15 residues. The V and J ends lost 4 bases and 0 bases respectively, with 11 bases between them. Germline loops: CDR1 SEHNR, CDR2 FQNEAQ (reference sequence). These data also featured in a second study, about T cells in Graves' hyperthyroidism and ophthalmopathy.

V and J are TRBV7-9 and TRBJ2-3; D gene uncertain. Sequencing was performed on peripheral blood mononuclear cells (PBMCs), taken at new diagnosis, from a patient treated with antithyroid drugs. This TCR came from a middle-aged woman with Graves disease. The CDR3 DNA reads TGTGCCAGCAGCTCTAAGGGCAAGAGCACAGATACGCAGTATTTT. This encodes CASSSKGKSTDTQYF.